Here is one T cell receptor (beta chain) with its context. Its target is unknown. Healthy bone marrow donors made up the donors. These data come from a study of cytomegalovirus exposure and HLA in healthy donors. Broader study findings: The study carried out a later analysis of TCR beta sequences. It associated some 17,000 of them with specific HLA alleles at a false discovery rate of 0.05. It was reportedly the case that the classifier diagnosed cytomegalovirus status with high specificity and sensitivity.

The PCR contained 60 Vbeta and 13 Jbeta primers. Original processing notes: Later, an analysis found tens of millions of unique TCR beta chains, and about 9.9 million of these were shared. Generated by immunoSEQ multiplex PCR, the TCRdb table keeps only in-frame clones and is missing some. Clone size and the V and J calls come from that table; the DNA yielded D and trimming. The table has approximately 40,000 clones, approximately 86% seen once. Trimming removed 4 bases at V and 5 bases at J, with 27 bases between. The CDR3 length is 18 residues. The germline CDR1 and CDR2 sequences are MNHEY and SMNVEV (reference sequence).

The material sequenced was PBMCs. The chain recombines TRBV27 with TRBJ2-7; possibly TRBD2 for D (10 bases). The origin of this receptor is a woman under 30 in good health and CMV-seropositive. This CDR3 is CASSSAGTGFSGRNEQYF. The CDR3 coding sequence is TGTGCCAGCAGTTCCGCCGGGACAGGGTTTAGCGGGAGGAACGAGCAGTACTTC.